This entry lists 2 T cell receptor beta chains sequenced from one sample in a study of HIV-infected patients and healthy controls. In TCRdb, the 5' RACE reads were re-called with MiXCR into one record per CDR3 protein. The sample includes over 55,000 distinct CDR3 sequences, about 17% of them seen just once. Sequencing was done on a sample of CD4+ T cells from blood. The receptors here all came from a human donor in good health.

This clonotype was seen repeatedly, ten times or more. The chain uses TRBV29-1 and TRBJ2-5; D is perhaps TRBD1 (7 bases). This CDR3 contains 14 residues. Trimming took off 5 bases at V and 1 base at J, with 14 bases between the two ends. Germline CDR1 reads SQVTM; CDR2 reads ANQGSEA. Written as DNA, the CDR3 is TGCAGCGTTATAAGACAGGGAGGCCAAGAGACCCAGTACTTC. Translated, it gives CSVIRQGGQETQYF.

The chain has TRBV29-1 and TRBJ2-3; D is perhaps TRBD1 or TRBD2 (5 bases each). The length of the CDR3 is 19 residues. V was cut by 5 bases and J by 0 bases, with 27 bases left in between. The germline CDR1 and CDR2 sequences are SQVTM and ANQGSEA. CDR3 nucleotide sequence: TGCAGCGTTTTGAGGGGAGCAGGGCGAATTAAGTCTAGCACAGATACGCAGTATTTT. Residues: CSVLRGAGRIKSSTDTQYF.